This paragraph reports one T cell receptor (beta chain). What antigen it recognizes has not been identified. No per-base quality is available; no much larger clone lies one base away. This sample is drawn from a study of patients and donors after allogeneic stem cell transplantation (dated by TCRdb to between 2020 and 2021). Trimming leaves V shorter by 5 bases and J shorter by 4 bases, with the junction holding 8 bases beyond the gene matches. The CDR3, cysteine through phenylalanine, is 14 amino acids long. Left in the record is the CDR3 DNA by itself, 42 bases read in frame from the first base. Per the germline V gene, SGHAT is the CDR1 and FQNNGV is the CDR2. The library was prepared using RT-PCR. The data were produced on a NextSeq 550. Using fastp at Q25 and MiXCR, TCRdb reprocessed the public reads and kept productive beta chains. Each record represents a unique CDR3 protein, reported with the most common genes and DNA among its rows. For this sample there are about 12,000 distinct CDR3 sequences; roughly 24% appear just once. The ten most abundant clones make up approximately 51% of the sample.

This chain joins TRBV11-2 to TRBJ2-7, and TRBD2 aligns with 7 junction nucleotides. Sequenced sample: blood, either unsorted or a sorted T cell fraction (not recorded which). The receptor was derived from a human donor who was either an allogeneic HSCT recipient or a stem cell or donor lymphocyte infusion donor (not recorded which). It is not recorded whose cells these are; they may come from a transplant donor. CDR3 sequence: CASSLWEGHYEQYF. The DNA sequence follows: TGTGCCAGCAGCCTTTGGGAGGGCCATTACGAGCAGTACTTC. Supplemented by the reference TRBV11-2 and TRBJ2-7 proteins around the CDR3, the complete variable domain is EAGVAQSPRYKIIEKRQSVAFWCNPISGHATLYWYQQILGQGPKLLIQFQNNGVVDDSQLPKDRFSAERLKGVDSTLKIQPAKLEDSAVYLCASSLWEGHYEQYFGPGTRLTVT.